The 21 T cell receptor beta chains given below trace back to one sample, sequenced in a study of blood T cells in healthy people across ages. A second PCR of about 6 to 12 cycles used a sample-barcoded 5' primer and a J-beta primer mix. TCRdb used MiXCR to reprocess the 5' RACE reads, holding one entry per CDR3 protein. The repertoire holds about 780,000 distinct CDR3 sequences, with 46% as singletons. The sequenced sample was blood. The receptor source for this set is a man older than 75 in good health.

This clonotype has only one observation. The genes are TRBV5-5 and TRBJ1-5, with D possibly TRBD1 on 5 matching bases. Between the trimmed V and J ends, which lost 0 bases and 2 bases, there was a span of 15 bases. The CDR3 covers 17 residues. Looked up from germline, CDR1 is SGHKS and CDR2 is YYEKEE (reference sequence). CDR3 loop: CASSLGAGVIGNQPQHF. DNA of the CDR3: TGTGCCAGCAGCTTGGGGGCGGGGGTCATTGGCAATCAGCCCCAGCATTTT.

V and J are TRBV7-2 and TRBJ1-4; D gene uncertain. Germline-derived CDR1 and CDR2 are SGHTA and FQGNSA. V was clipped by 2 bases and J by 5 bases, with 6 bases between them. This CDR3 spans 13 amino acids. The CDR3: CASSLSRNEKLFF. CDR3 sequence (DNA): TGTGCCAGCAGCTTATCCAGGAATGAAAAACTGTTTTTT.

There are a few counts of this clonotype. The V gene is TRBV20-1, the J gene TRBJ2-1; D unclear. Germline values: CDR1 DFQATT, CDR2 SNEGSKA (reference sequence). CDR3 size: 11 residues. The germline V and J ends were trimmed by 6 bases and 3 bases, with 6 bases remaining between them. The CDR3 DNA sequence: TGCAGTGCCGAGAACTACAATGAGCAGTTCTTC. Its protein product is CSAENYNEQFF.

This clonotype was recorded at least ten times. The V call is TRBV7-2, the J call TRBJ2-6; no clear D gene. The ends were cut back, 2 bases at V and 0 bases at J, with 11 bases in the middle. The CDR3 length is 17 residues. CDR1 SGHTA and CDR2 FQGNSA come from the germline V gene. The CDR3 DNA is TGTGCCAGCAGCTTACGTGCGATCAGCTCTGGGGCCAACGTCCTGACTTTC. This encodes CASSLRAISSGANVLTF.

The sample holds one count of this clonotype. The chain carries TRBV5-5 and TRBJ1-1; D not certain. The germline CDR1 and CDR2 sequences are SGHKS and YYEKEE (reference sequence). The CDR3 is 15 amino acids. V was clipped by 0 bases and J by 3 bases, with 12 bases between them. CDR3 nucleotide sequence: TGTGCCAGCAGCTTGGCCGGCAAGGGTGACACTGAAGCTTTCTTT. As protein: CASSLAGKGDTEAFF.

This rearrangement joins TRBV27 to TRBJ2-7; 16 nucleotides align to TRBD2. CDR1 and CDR2 from the germline V gene are MNHEY and SMNVEV (reference sequence). Losses at the gene ends were 3 bases for V and 2 bases for J; bases not matched to a gene: 7. The CDR3 is 18 amino acids. As DNA, the CDR3 is TGTGCCAGCAGTTTTAGTTTTGGGACTAGCGGGAGGGCCTACGAGCAGTACTTC. This gives the protein CASSFSFGTSGRAYEQYF.

The gene calls are TRBV4-1 and TRBJ2-7; 8 bases line up with TRBD1. Trimming at V came to 4 bases and at J to 2 bases, leaving 16 bases not matched to a gene. Looked up from germline, CDR1 is MGHRA and CDR2 is YSYEKL. The CDR3 consists of 18 residues. CDR3 in DNA: TGCGCCAGCAGCCTCAAGTCACCACCCGGACAGGGTCCCTACGAGCAGTACTTC. Protein sequence: CASSLKSPPGQGPYEQYF.

The V call is TRBV12-3 or TRBV12-4, the J call TRBJ2-1; 9 nucleotides agree with TRBD2. The V segment lost 8 bases and the J segment 9 bases; nucleotides outside the gene matches: 8. The CDR3 has 13 amino acids. The CDR3 coding sequence is TGTGCCAGCCGGCGGGAGGGTGAGGGTGAGCAGTTCTTC. Protein: CASRREGEGEQFF.

This clonotype was observed a few times. The chain uses TRBV6-5 and TRBJ2-1; 12 nucleotides line up with TRBD2. Per germline, CDR1 MNHEY and CDR2 SVGAGI. V shed 5 bases and J 9 bases; nucleotides not matched to a gene: 5. The length of the CDR3 is 14 residues. CDR3 residues: CASSRLAGVSEQFF. CDR3 coding DNA: TGTGCCAGCAGTAGACTAGCGGGAGTGAGTGAGCAGTTCTTC.

The chain couples TRBV2 to TRBJ2-3, with unresolved D. This CDR3 contains 13 residues. Germline loops: CDR1 SNHLY, CDR2 FYNNEI. The germline V and J ends were trimmed by 6 bases and 9 bases, with 16 bases remaining between them. For the CDR3, the DNA is TGTGCCAGCAGCCACGACCCAAGCGCCACGCAGTATTTT. Translated, it gives CASSHDPSATQYF. Full variable domain (remainder filled in from reference TRBV2 and TRBJ2-3): EPEVTQTPSHQVTQMGQEVILRCVPISNHLYFYWYRQILGQKVEFLVSFYNNEISEKSEIFDDQFSVERPDGSNFTLKIRSTKLEDSAMYFCASSHDPSATQYFGPGTRLTVL.

The rearrangement uses TRBV7-8 and TRBJ2-1; D possibly matches TRBD1 or TRBD2 (5 bases each). V lost 1 base and J lost 5, with 18 bases in between. Looked up from germline, CDR1 is SGHVS and CDR2 is FQNEAQ. The CDR3 consists of 17 residues. In DNA, the CDR3 is TGTGCCAGCAGCTTAGAGGAGTTCGGGACCAAAAACAATGAGCAGTTCTTC. Translated: CASSLEEFGTKNNEQFF.

Here the CDR3 DNA reads TGTGCCAGCAGTGAAGTAGGACCCCAAGAGACCCAGTACTTC. Residues: CASSEVGPQETQYF. This chain joins TRBV6-1 and TRBJ2-5; D remains ambiguous. The CDR3 is 14 residues long. Trimming left V 1 base short and J 1 base short, with 7 bases between. Germline V gene sequence: CDR1 MNHNS, CDR2 SASEGT.

This clonotype was seen many times. V is TRBV2 and J is TRBJ2-6; D unclear. The germline CDR1 and CDR2 sequences are SNHLY and FYNNEI. V lost 6 bases, J lost 0 bases, and 9 bases lay in between. The CDR3 is 15 residues long. DNA for the CDR3: TGTGCCAGCAGGCCAGGAACCTCTGGGGCCAACGTCCTGACTTTC. The encoded protein is CASRPGTSGANVLTF.

This clonotype was recorded at least ten times. The genes are TRBV29-1 and TRBJ1-1; D ambiguous. The CDR3 has 12 amino acids. Per the germline V gene, CDR1 is SQVTM and CDR2 is ANQGSEA. The V gene lost 3 bases and the J gene lost 1 base, with 6 bases spanning the gap. CDR3 residues: CSVDRKNTEAFF. DNA for the CDR3: TGCAGCGTTGACAGAAAGAACACTGAAGCTTTCTTT.

V is TRBV5-1 and J is TRBJ2-7; D could derive from TRBD1 or TRBD2 (5 bases each). The CDR3 contains 14 residues. Looked up from germline, CDR1 is SGHRS and CDR2 is YFSETQ. V lost 6 bases and J 5 bases, leaving 18 bases between the germline ends. CDR3 in amino acids: CASTNSGLLNEQYF. CDR3 DNA sequence: TGCGCCAGCACCAATTCGGGGCTCCTGAACGAGCAGTACTTC.

A few counts support this clonotype. V is TRBV3-1 and J is TRBJ2-1; TRBD2 matches at 9 bases. Germline CDR1 reads LGHDT; CDR2 reads YNNKEL (reference sequence). The CDR3 loop spans 15 amino acids. The junction had 15 bases not matched to a gene; V was cut back by 8 bases and J by 10 bases. The CDR3 DNA sequence: TGTGCCAGCGGTATGGAAGCGGGAGGTTTCCGCGAGCAGTTCTTC. Translating gives CASGMEAGGFREQFF.

Turning to this clonotype: A much larger clonotype is one base distant, so this may be a read error. The chain employs TRBV7-2 and TRBJ2-5; D may match TRBD1 or TRBD2 (5 bases each). The DNA end lines up better with TRBJ2-7; the J call may be wrong. CDR3 size: 14 residues. The germline CDR1 and CDR2 sequences are SGHTA and FQGNSA. The CDR3 region is CASSLVLGAHEQYF. The CDR3 DNA follows: TGTGCCAGCAGCTTGGTACTAGGGGCCCACGAGCAGTACTTC.

V usage is TRBV4-2 and J usage is TRBJ2-1, with D possibly matching TRBD1 (6 bases). The CDR3 contains 14 residues. CDR1 and CDR2 from the germline V gene are LGHNA and YNFKEQ. Trimming removed 0 bases from V and 12 bases from J, with 15 bases in between. The CDR3 DNA sequence: TGTGCCAGCAGCCAAGACTTGGGGGCCTACGGGCAGTTCTTC. Translation: CASSQDLGAYGQFF.

Points on this clonotype: This clone may be a read error of a much larger clone one base away. The chain joins TRBV27 to TRBJ1-2; D gene ambiguous. This CDR3 region has 11 residues. Germline loops: CDR1 MNHEY, CDR2 SMNVEV (reference sequence). DNA of the CDR3: TGTGTCAGCAGTCCTGGATACGGCTACACCTTC. Its protein is CVSSPGYGYTF.

CDR3 sequence reads: CASRGHPNTEAFF. The CDR3 nucleotides are TGTGCCAGCAGAGGACACCCGAACACTGAAGCTTTCTTT. This chain connects TRBV27 to TRBJ1-1; the D gene is possibly TRBD1 (5 bases). Germline CDR1 reads MNHEY; CDR2 reads SMNVEV (reference sequence). The CDR3 contains 13 residues. The V end was cut by 6 bases, the J end by 1 base, with 9 bases between.

The chain uses TRBV28 and TRBJ2-1; 12 nucleotides match TRBD1. The CDR3 runs 17 residues. The trim removed 5 bases at V and 7 bases at J, leaving 12 bases unmatched. Per germline, CDR1 MDHEN and CDR2 SYDVKM. CDR3 amino acids: CASSPLRDRGPWNEQFF. For the CDR3, the DNA is TGTGCCAGCAGTCCGCTCCGGGACAGGGGGCCGTGGAATGAGCAGTTCTTC.